This T cell receptor beta chain was sequenced in a study of identical twins. The table lists this clonotype with a few counts. CDR1 is SGHRS, CDR2 YFSETQ, per germline. V trimming: 4 bases; J trimming: 4 bases; junction bases outside the gene matches: 6. The CDR3 covers 14 residues. In TCRdb, the 5' RACE reads were re-called with MiXCR into one record per CDR3 protein. The table includes about 810,000 distinct CDR3 sequences, 9% to 15% detected once. These data were also reused for a study on yellow fever vaccine responses in identical twins.

The chain is built from TRBV5-1 and TRBJ1-1; TRBD1 aligns across 8 bases. This TCR was sampled from a woman between 18 and 29 years old in good health. Source material: PBMCs. As DNA, the CDR3 is TGCGCCAGCAGCCCCGGGACAGGACGCACTGAAGCTTTCTTT. Its translation: CASSPGTGRTEAFF.